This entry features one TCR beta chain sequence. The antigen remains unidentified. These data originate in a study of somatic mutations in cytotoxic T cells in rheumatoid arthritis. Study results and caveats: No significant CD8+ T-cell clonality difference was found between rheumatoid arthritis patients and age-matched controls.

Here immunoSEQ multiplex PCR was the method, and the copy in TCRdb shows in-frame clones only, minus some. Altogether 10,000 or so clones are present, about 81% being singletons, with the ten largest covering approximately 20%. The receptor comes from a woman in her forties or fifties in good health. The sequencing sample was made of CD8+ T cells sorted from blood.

This CDR3 reads CASSSSRDEQFF. CDR3 in DNA: TGTGCCAGCAGTTCAAGCAGGGATGAGCAGTTCTTC. The chain joins TRBV2 to TRBJ2-1; weak D call: TRBD1 (5 bases). Germline V gene lookup returns CDR1 SNHLY and CDR2 FYNNEI. V was shortened by 5 bases and J by 8 bases, with 10 bases between the two germline ends. The CDR3 has 12 residues.